This entry is about one TCR beta chain. The CDR3 length is 15 residues. CDR1 and CDR2 (germline): SEHNR, FQNEAQ (reference sequence). Trimming took 8 bases from V and 3 from J; bases not matched to a gene: 12. These data are taken from a study of blood T cells in healthy people across ages. Sample-barcoded 5' priming and a J-beta primer mix drove a second PCR of roughly 6 to 12 cycles. Each CDR3 protein is one row after TCRdb ran MiXCR on the 5' RACE reads. This sample carries 1.5 million to 1.8 million distinct CDR3 sequences, approximately 43% of them seen once, and the ten largest clones take just over 4%.

The sample comprised blood. This chain links TRBV7-9 with TRBJ2-7; TRBD2 aligns across 8 bases. The sequence was collected from a woman aged 18-29 years in good health. CDR3 in DNA: TGTGCCAGCGGGCCTAGCGGGCCGGGCGACTACGAGCAGTACTTC. This codes for CASGPSGPGDYEQYF.